Given below is one TCR beta chain in context. This entry belongs to a study of cytomegalovirus exposure and HLA in healthy donors. The CDR3 spans 15 residues. V lost 0 bases, J lost 15 bases, and 21 bases lay in between. Separate from the approximately 700-subject first cohort was the roughly 120-subject validation cohort, to which the donors belonged. The assay was immunoSEQ multiplex PCR, and TCRdb's table has in-frame clones only and misses some. This table has around 100,000 clones, over 85% appearing once. This chain links TRBV23-1 with TRBJ2-1, with D perhaps matching TRBD1 (6 bases). TRBV23-1 is an ORF; its function is uncertain. The sequence was collected from a woman aged 18-29 years in good health and CMV-seronegative. Input material: PBMCs. The CDR3, as DNA: TGCGCCAGCAGTCAATCTAAGGACAGCACCTCATGGCGGTTCTTC. This encodes CASSQSKDSTSWRFF.